A selection of T cell receptor beta chains follows, all from one sample in a study of T cells in Graves' hyperthyroidism and ophthalmopathy. TCRdb fed the multiplex PCR reads into MiXCR, producing one record per CDR3 protein. The sample carries 600,000 or so distinct CDR3 sequences, more than 12% recorded once. The sequencing sample was made of blood. Receptors were obtained from a woman aged 50 to 65 with Graves' ophthalmopathy. Each CDR3 is given with its conserved first and last residue. The D gene is left open where the match is weak. Expanded clones get a size class; other rows say once, few or many, or leave the size out.

clone size	V gene	D gene	J gene	CDR3 protein	CDR3 DNA
many	TRBV5-1	-	TRBJ2-7	CASSLRIGVEQYF	TGCGCCAGCAGCTTGCGGATTGGAGTCGAGCAGTACTTC
-	TRBV6-2/TRBV6-3	TRBD2	TRBJ2-7	CASSYESGTRTNEQYF	TGTGCCAGCAGTTACGAGTCCGGGACTAGAACCAATGAGCAGTACTTC
-	TRBV19	TRBD2	TRBJ2-1	CASSLRKTSGSYNEQFF	TGTGCCAGTAGTCTCCGGAAAACTAGCGGGAGTTACAATGAGCAGTTCTTC
many	TRBV28	-	TRBJ1-1	CASSPAGASENTEAFF	TGTGCCAGCAGCCCCGCAGGGGCAAGCGAGAACACTGAAGCTTTCTTT
few	TRBV19	-	TRBJ2-6	CASSRGEGGAGANVLTF	TGTGCCAGTAGTAGAGGGGAGGGGGGCGCTGGGGCCAACGTCCTGACTTTC
-	TRBV14	-	TRBJ2-3	CASSPPTGVYTDTQYF	TGTGCCAGCAGCCCCCCAACGGGAGTTTACACAGATACGCAGTATTTT
few	TRBV14	-	TRBJ2-1	CASSALFGNSYNEQFF	TGTGCCAGCAGCGCCCTTTTTGGCAACTCCTACAATGAGCAGTTCTTC
-	TRBV11-2	-	TRBJ2-1	CASSLDRGPHNEQFF	TGTGCCAGCAGCTTAGATCGAGGACCCCACAATGAGCAGTTCTTC
many	TRBV18	-	TRBJ2-7	CASSQQSEQYF	TGTGCCAGCTCCCAGCAGAGCGAGCAGTACTTC
many	TRBV7-3	-	TRBJ2-2	CASSMGFPNTGELFF	TGTGCCAGCAGCATGGGATTTCCGAACACCGGGGAGCTGTTTTTT
many	TRBV7-2	-	TRBJ1-1	CASSLVVYTEAFF	TGTGCCAGCAGCTTAGTAGTCTACACTGAAGCTTTCTTT
few	TRBV18	-	TRBJ2-2	CASSPPSGYTGELFF	TGTGCCAGCTCACCACCGTCGGGGTATACCGGGGAGCTGTTTTTT
few	TRBV19	TRBD1	TRBJ1-3	CASSTLGQGRDTIYF	TGTGCCAGTAGTACCCTTGGACAGGGACGCGACACCATATATTTT
many	TRBV6-1	TRBD2	TRBJ2-1	CASSGLTSGLGDEQFF	TGTGCCAGCAGTGGATTGACTAGCGGTCTTGGAGATGAGCAGTTCTTC
-	TRBV20-1	TRBD1	TRBJ1-1	CSASRTGRNTEAFF	TGCAGTGCTTCCCGGACAGGAAGGAACACTGAAGCTTTCTTT
-	TRBV7-6	-	TRBJ1-1	CASSLIRQGNTEAFF	TGTGCCAGCAGCTTAATTCGCCAGGGGAACACTGAAGCTTTCTTT
-	TRBV24-1	-	TRBJ2-7	CATNNVGGSYEQYF	TGTGCCACCAACAACGTGGGGGGTTCCTACGAGCAGTACTTC
few	TRBV14	TRBD2	TRBJ2-1	CASSQEGLAGFYNEQFF	TGTGCCAGCAGCCAAGAGGGACTAGCGGGATTCTACAATGAGCAGTTCTTC
many	TRBV6-1	-	TRBJ1-1	CASRQTLNTEAFF	TGTGCCAGCAGACAAACACTGAACACTGAAGCTTTCTTT
many	TRBV12-3/TRBV12-4	TRBD1	TRBJ1-5	CASTETGFFPPQHF	TGTGCCAGCACTGAGACAGGGTTTTTTCCGCCCCAGCATTTT
-	TRBV18	TRBD2	TRBJ2-7	CASSPEFGGGEQYF	TGTGCCAGCTCACCAGAATTCGGGGGGGGCGAGCAGTACTTC
-	TRBV4-2	TRBD1	TRBJ1-6	CASSYSPGTGNNSPLHF	TGTGCCAGCAGCTACAGTCCCGGGACAGGGAACAATTCACCCCTCCACTTT
many	TRBV20-1	-	TRBJ2-1	CSANPDYPDYNEQFF	TGCAGTGCTAACCCGGACTACCCCGACTACAATGAGCAGTTCTTC
few	TRBV3-1	-	TRBJ2-7	CASSQERRAGSYEQYF	TGTGCCAGCAGCCAAGAAAGAAGGGCTGGTTCCTACGAGCAGTACTTC
-	TRBV16	-	TRBJ1-1	CASSPAHGNTEAFF	TGTGCCAGCAGCCCCGCCCACGGGAACACTGAAGCTTTCTTT
-	TRBV18	TRBD1	TRBJ1-3	CASSPPGQSLLGSGNTIYF	TGTGCCAGCTCACCTCCGGGACAGTCCTTACTAGGGTCTGGAAACACCATATATTTT
-	TRBV6-2/TRBV6-3	TRBD2	TRBJ2-7	CASKLAGGWNEQYF	TGTGCCAGCAAGCTAGCGGGAGGGTGGAACGAGCAGTACTTC
many	TRBV6-1	-	TRBJ2-7	CASSYREYVEQYF	TGTGCCAGCAGTTACAGGGAGTATGTCGAGCAGTACTTC
few	TRBV27	TRBD1	TRBJ1-3	CASSPLLPTGQRRNTIYF	TGTGCCAGCAGTCCACTATTGCCTACGGGACAGAGAAGAAACACCATATATTTT
few	TRBV4-2	-	TRBJ1-2	CASSPAGDSNYGYTF	TGTGCCAGCAGCCCAGCGGGTGACAGCAACTATGGCTACACCTTC
-	TRBV3-1	-	TRBJ1-1	CASSPLRVMNTEAFF	TGTGCCAGCAGCCCTCTTAGGGTGATGAACACTGAAGCTTTCTTT
many	TRBV7-2	TRBD2	TRBJ2-1	CASSKRDPTYNEQFF	TGTGCCAGCAGCAAGCGGGACCCTACCTACAATGAGCAGTTCTTC
few	TRBV6-2/TRBV6-3	-	TRBJ2-7	CASSYYRGFDTGYEQYF	TGTGCCAGCAGTTACTACCGAGGCTTCGATACCGGGTACGAGCAGTACTTC
few	TRBV9	-	TRBJ2-7	CASSVDVATYEQYF	TGTGCCAGCAGCGTAGATGTGGCCACCTACGAGCAGTACTTC
-	TRBV5-4	-	TRBJ2-7	CARSLGSVLDSREQYF	TGTGCCAGGAGCTTGGGGTCGGTACTAGACTCGAGGGAGCAGTACTTC
many	TRBV7-2	TRBD1	TRBJ1-2	CASSLDGTGPYGYTF	TGTGCCAGCAGCTTAGACGGGACAGGACCCTATGGCTACACCTTC
few	TRBV4-3	-	TRBJ1-4	CASSQEGTATNEKLFF	TGCGCCAGCAGCCAAGAAGGCACTGCAACTAATGAAAAACTGTTTTTT
-	TRBV29-1	TRBD2	TRBJ2-1	CSVGLAGAREQFF	TGCAGCGTGGGACTAGCGGGAGCACGGGAGCAGTTCTTC
many	TRBV12-3/TRBV12-4	-	TRBJ1-1	CASSLWGQKNTEAFF	TGTGCCAGCAGTTTATGGGGACAAAAGAACACTGAAGCTTTCTTT
-	TRBV9	-	TRBJ2-2	CASSVVGVVTGELFF	TGTGCCAGCAGCGTAGTGGGAGTGGTCACCGGGGAGCTGTTTTTT
few	TRBV6-2/TRBV6-3	-	TRBJ2-2	CASSYGTIGELFF	TGTGCCAGCAGTTACGGGACAATCGGGGAGCTGTTTTTT
-	TRBV10-3	-	TRBJ2-1	CAISVLSGRSYNEQFF	TGTGCCATCAGTGTTTTAAGCGGCCGTTCCTACAATGAGCAGTTCTTC
-	TRBV28	TRBD1	TRBJ1-2	CASSSTGSISYTF	TGTGCCAGCAGTTCGACAGGGTCTATTAGCTACACCTTC
few	TRBV9	-	TRBJ2-1	CASSPGTQSEQFF	TGTGCCAGCAGCCCCGGGACTCAGAGTGAGCAGTTCTTC
-	TRBV7-9	TRBD1	TRBJ2-3	CASSLRQGFGTQYF	TGTGCCAGCAGCTTGCGACAGGGATTTGGTACGCAGTATTTT
many	TRBV30	-	TRBJ1-3	CAWSPTSGNTIYF	TGTGCCTGGAGCCCAACCTCTGGAAACACCATATATTTT